This T cell receptor beta chain appears in the sequencing data of a study of blood T cell repertoires in COVID-19. Whole-study context: Samples taken during acute and convalescent COVID-19 were collected in the United States, Italy and Spain. T cells, B-cell-depleted T cells, or PBMCs supplied cDNA or gDNA.

Germline V CDR1 and CDR2: SGHTS, YDEGEE. This CDR3 contains 11 residues. V dropped 2 bases and J dropped 5 bases, with 5 bases sitting between them. In the authors' workflow: Counts of nucleated cells, estimated from reference gene primer amplification, were obtained. This table comes from immunoSEQ multiplex PCR, and its TCRdb copy is limited to in-frame clones, with some not included. That table supplies the V and J calls and clone size; D and trimming were determined from the DNA. The sample carries about 250,000 clones, roughly four fifths recorded once. This chain uses TRBV5-8 with TRBJ2-7; weak D call: TRBD1 (5 bases). Specimen: peripheral blood. The TCR sequence derives from a person aged 65-85 years with COVID-19, enrolled during active disease. CDR3 in DNA: TGTGCCAGCAGCTTAGGGGACGAGCAGTACTTC. Translating it yields CASSLGDEQYF. Supplemented by reference TRBV5-8 and TRBJ2-7, the full variable domain reads EAGVTQSPTHLIKTRGQQATLRCSPISGHTSVYWYQQALGLGLQFLLWYDEGEERNRGNFPPRFSGRQFPNYSSELNVNALELEDSALYLCASSLGDEQYFGPGTRLTVT.